This entry describes one T cell receptor (beta chain). Antigen: not known. Within the sample, other DNA sequences also encode this same CDR3. CDR3 length: 13 residues. The germline V gene encodes CDR1 MNHEY and CDR2 SVGAGI. V was cut by 0 bases and J by 7 bases, with 10 bases left in between. The assay was immunoSEQ multiplex PCR, and TCRdb's table has in-frame clones only and misses some. The sample gives about 2 million clones, approximately 94% of which show up once; 1.2% is in the top ten. Naive CD8 populations comprised CD45RO-negative cells positively selected for CCR7, excluding terminally differentiated effector memory CD45RA+ cells. This sample was included in a study of shared clonotypes between healthy human individuals. Study details: The donor group consisted of two women and three men, aged 18 to 49.

Whole-study results and caveats: The researchers took only blood, and tissue repertoires probably look different. Non-shared clonotypes showed lower generation probabilities than clonotypes common to all four donors.

The sample taken for sequencing was naive CD8+ T cells sorted from blood. This TCR derives from a man aged 18-30 years in good health. V and J are TRBV6-5 and TRBJ2-7, with D possibly being TRBD1 or TRBD2 (5 bases each). CDR3 in DNA: TGTGCCAGCAGTTACTCTTCAGGGAGTGAGCAGTACTTC. It codes for CASSYSSGSEQYF.